The 21 T cell receptor beta chains below were found in one sample sequenced in a study of beta chain features in type 1 diabetes. The investigators reverse transcribed all of the isolated RNA, so they sequenced expressed TCRB transcripts. The assay was immunoSEQ multiplex PCR, and TCRdb's table has in-frame clones only and misses some. The sample carries fewer than 550,000 clones, over 10% recorded once. Source material: naive CD4+ T cells from blood. These receptor sequences come from a woman under 30 in good health.

The rearrangement links TRBV19 to TRBJ1-2; D may be TRBD1 (6 bases). V lost 6 bases, J lost 2 bases, and 13 bases lay in between. Germline V gene sequence: CDR1 LNHDA, CDR2 SQIVND (reference sequence). This CDR3 comprises 14 residues. The CDR3 loop is CASRLQGSNYGYTF. For the CDR3, the DNA is TGTGCCAGTAGACTACAGGGAAGCAACTATGGCTACACCTTC.

This rearrangement joins TRBV28 to TRBJ2-1; D not resolved. This CDR3 contains 16 residues. Per the germline V gene, CDR1 is MDHEN and CDR2 is SYDVKM. Trimming stripped 6 bases from V and 4 bases from J, with 19 bases between. CDR3 region: CASSPHTGGHYNEQFF. The CDR3 DNA follows: TGTGCCAGCAGCCCCCACACGGGTGGGCATTACAATGAGCAGTTCTTC. Filled out from reference TRBV28 and TRBJ2-1, the complete variable domain reads DVKVTQSSRYLVKRTGEKVFLECVQDMDHENMFWYRQDPGLGLRLIYFSYDVKMKEKGDIPEGYSVSREKKERFSLILESASTNQTSMYLCASSPHTGGHYNEQFFGPGTRLTVL.

This chain links TRBV5-1 with TRBJ1-2; no reliable D call. This CDR3 contains 15 residues. Germline values: CDR1 SGHRS, CDR2 YFSETQ. V lost 1 base and J lost 7, with 17 bases in between. The CDR3 bases are TGCGCCAGCAGCTTGAGCTTGGCAGGTCATGGTGGCTACACCTTC. Translated: CASSLSLAGHGGYTF. Looking up the rest from reference TRBV5-1 and TRBJ1-2 gives the full variable domain: KAGVTQTPRYLIKTRGQQVTLSCSPISGHRSVSWYQQTPGQGLQFLFEYFSETQRNKGNFPGRFSGRQFSNSRSEMNVSTLELGDSALYLCASSLSLAGHGGYTFGSGTRLTVV.

This chain links TRBV10-3 with TRBJ1-2; no definite D call. Trimming cost V 8 bases and J 8 bases, with 18 bases left between them. This CDR3 contains 13 residues. Germline loops: CDR1 ENHRY, CDR2 SYGVKD. CDR3 amino acids: CAIRVGEIGGYTF. The DNA for the CDR3 is TGTGCCATCCGAGTTGGGGAGATTGGAGGCTACACCTTC.

The chain employs TRBV9 and TRBJ1-1, with D uncertain. CDR1 is SGDLS and CDR2 is YYNGEE in the germline V gene. Trimming pared 0 bases from V and 1 base from J, leaving 16 bases between. This CDR3 region has 17 residues. The CDR3 reads CASSVEPLGRRNTEAFF. The CDR3 DNA reads TGTGCCAGCAGCGTAGAGCCCCTCGGCAGGAGGAACACTGAAGCTTTCTTT.

V gene TRBV20-1 combines with J gene TRBJ2-2; no definite D call. CDR3 length equals 11 residues. V was cut by 6 bases and J by 4 bases, with 6 bases left in between. Germline V lookup: CDR1 DFQATT, CDR2 SNEGSKA (reference sequence). The CDR3 sequence: CSALFTGELFF. In nucleotides, the CDR3 is TGCAGTGCCCTGTTCACCGGGGAGCTGTTTTTT.

V and J are TRBV7-9 and TRBJ2-7, with TRBD2 matching 8 bases. The junction had 3 bases not matched to a gene; V was cut back by 5 bases and J by 3 bases. The CDR3 has 13 residues. CDR1 SEHNR and CDR2 FQNEAQ come from the germline V gene (reference sequence). CDR3 in amino acids: CASSPGGIYEQYF. The CDR3 nucleotides read TGTGCCAGCAGCCCGGGGGGGATCTACGAGCAGTACTTC.

A few counts support this clone. The chain couples TRBV6-5 to TRBJ2-6; D is perhaps TRBD1 (6 bases). Germline V gene sequence: CDR1 MNHEY, CDR2 SVGAGI. V dropped 3 bases and J dropped 2 bases, with 8 bases sitting between them. The CDR3 has 15 amino acids. CDR3 loop: CASSYRDTGANVLTF. DNA for the CDR3: TGTGCCAGCAGTTATAGGGACACTGGGGCCAACGTCCTGACTTTC.

At least ten counts were recorded for this clone. The rearrangement uses TRBV4-2 and TRBJ2-3; TRBD2 agrees at 9 bases. The CDR3 runs 14 residues. After removal of 4 bases from V and 3 bases from J, the junction contained 2 bases not matched to a gene. Germline assignment: CDR1 LGHNA and CDR2 YNFKEQ. Here the CDR3 reads CASSLGLATDTQYF. The CDR3 nucleotides are TGTGCCAGCAGCCTCGGACTAGCGACAGATACGCAGTATTTT.

This chain uses TRBV27 with TRBJ2-7, with no clear D. The V and J ends lost 5 bases and 1 base respectively, with 12 bases between them. The CDR3 extends over 14 amino acids. Germline CDR1 reads MNHEY; CDR2 reads SMNVEV (reference sequence). The CDR3 bases are TGTGCCAGCAGTCCTACGGTGGGGTCCTACGAGCAGTACTTC. It encodes CASSPTVGSYEQYF.

This clone appeared a few times. The rearrangement links TRBV2 to TRBJ2-5; possible D gene TRBD1, 6 bases. CDR3 length: 13 amino acids. The germline V gene encodes CDR1 SNHLY and CDR2 FYNNEI. The V gene lost 7 bases and the J gene lost 2 bases, with 11 bases spanning the gap. The CDR3 reads CASNLRGQETQYF. The CDR3 coding sequence is TGTGCCAGCAATCTGAGGGGGCAAGAGACCCAGTACTTC.

This clone was seen a few times. The chain carries TRBV5-6 and TRBJ1-1; D gene uncertain. The V end lost 0 bases, the J end lost 0 bases, and 12 bases lay between the germline ends. This CDR3 region has 16 residues. CDR1 and CDR2 (germline): SGHDT, YYEEEE. The CDR3 bases are TGTGCCAGCAGCTTGGCCGTCCAGGAGATGAACACTGAAGCTTTCTTT. It is translated as CASSLAVQEMNTEAFF.

This chain links TRBV7-2 with TRBJ2-3; no clear D. With 5 bases removed from V and 4 bases from J, the gap between germline ends came to 13 bases. Germline CDR1 is SGHTA and CDR2 is FQGNSA. This CDR3 spans 14 amino acids. The CDR3 is CASSPRGVPDTQYF. CDR3 DNA: TGTGCCAGCAGCCCGCGTGGGGTCCCAGATACGCAGTATTTT.

The V and J genes are TRBV5-6 and TRBJ2-1; D gene ambiguous. CDR1 and CDR2 from the germline V gene are SGHDT and YYEEEE. Trimming removed 0 bases from V and 0 bases from J, with 7 bases in between. The CDR3 covers 15 residues. The CDR3: CASSLGHSSYNEQFF. The CDR3 nucleotides are TGTGCCAGCAGCTTGGGACATTCCTCCTACAATGAGCAGTTCTTC.

This clone was counted only a few times. The chain has TRBV29-1 and TRBJ1-2; D remains ambiguous. The germline V gene encodes CDR1 SQVTM and CDR2 ANQGSEA. This CDR3 region has 17 residues. Trimming shortened V by 3 bases and J by 5 bases, and 25 bases separated the two germline ends. The DNA of the CDR3 is TGCAGCGTTGATTCGAATAAGTGGAAAAAGATGAGGTATGGCTACACCTTC. It yields the protein CSVDSNKWKKMRYGYTF.

This clone was found a few times. The rearrangement uses TRBV5-1 and TRBJ2-1; D unresolved. The CDR3 totals 14 residues. The V gene's germline CDR1 is SGHRS and CDR2 YFSETQ. The germline V and J ends were trimmed by 0 bases and 5 bases, with 9 bases remaining between them. The CDR3 DNA reads TGCGCCAGCAGCTTGGTTGCAGTCAACAATGAGCAGTTCTTC. Translated: CASSLVAVNNEQFF.

This clone was seen a handful of times. The rearrangement links TRBV4-1 to TRBJ2-7; D possibly matches TRBD1 or TRBD2 (5 bases each). The CDR3 totals 14 residues. Germline V gene data show CDR1 as MGHRA and CDR2 as YSYEKL. Trimming stripped 1 base from V and 6 bases from J, with 13 bases between. CDR3 in DNA: TGCGCCAGCAGCCAAGTTGGGGGTTCCGGCGAGCAGTACGTC. Amino acid sequence: CASSQVGGSGEQYV.

There are a few counts of this clone. CDR3: CASSPRSGTYYEQYF. In nucleotides, the CDR3 is TGTGCCAGCTCACCAAGGAGCGGGACGTACTACGAGCAGTACTTC. The chain recombines TRBV18 with TRBJ2-7; 7 bases align to TRBD2. The length of the CDR3 is 15 residues. Germline V gene sequence: CDR1 KGHSH, CDR2 LQKENI. Losses at the gene ends were 2 bases for V and 3 bases for J; bases not matched to a gene: 7. The full variable domain, in which reference TRBV18 and TRBJ2-7 provide the parts outside the CDR3, is NAGVMQNPRHLVRRRGQEARLRCSPMKGHSHVYWYRQLPEEGLKFMVYLQKENIIDESGMPKERFSAEFPKEGPSILRIQQVVRGDSAAYFCASSPRSGTYYEQYFGPGTRLTVT.

This clone was picked up a small number of times. The same CDR3 can be traced to other DNA sequences in this sample. The gene calls are TRBV18 and TRBJ2-5; D is undetermined. There are 11 residues in the CDR3. Germline lookup yields CDR1 KGHSH and CDR2 LQKENI. Trimming removed 3 bases from V and 5 bases from J, with 4 bases in between. CDR3 loop: CASSPGETQYF. CDR3 nucleotides: TGTGCCAGCTCACCCGGGGAGACCCAGTACTTC.

This chain joins TRBV5-4 and TRBJ2-7, with D possibly being TRBD2 (6 bases). This CDR3 has 15 amino acids. CDR1 is SGHNT, CDR2 YYREEE, per germline (reference sequence). Trimming stripped 0 bases from V and 6 bases from J, with 16 bases between. The CDR3 loop is CASSLELAAISEQYF. The CDR3 coding sequence is TGTGCCAGCAGCTTGGAATTAGCGGCGATTTCCGAGCAGTACTTC.

The chain joins TRBV18 to TRBJ2-5, with D possibly TRBD1 on 6 matching bases. Per germline, CDR1 KGHSH and CDR2 LQKENI. The CDR3 is 13 residues long. The ends were cut back, 3 bases at V and 3 bases at J, with 8 bases in the middle. Here the CDR3 DNA reads TGTGCCAGCTCACCTTACAGGGAAGAGACCCAGTACTTC. This translates into CASSPYREETQYF.